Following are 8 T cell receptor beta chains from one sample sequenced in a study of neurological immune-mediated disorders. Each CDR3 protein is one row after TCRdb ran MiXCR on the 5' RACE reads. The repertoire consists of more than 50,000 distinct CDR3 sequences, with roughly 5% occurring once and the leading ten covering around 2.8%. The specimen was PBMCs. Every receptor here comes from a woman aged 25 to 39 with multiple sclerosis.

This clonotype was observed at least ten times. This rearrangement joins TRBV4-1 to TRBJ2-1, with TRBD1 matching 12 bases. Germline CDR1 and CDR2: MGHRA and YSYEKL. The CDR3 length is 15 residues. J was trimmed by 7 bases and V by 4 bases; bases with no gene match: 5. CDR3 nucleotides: TGCGCCAGCAGCCGAGGGACAGGGGGCAAGAATGAGCAGTTCTTC. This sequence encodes CASSRGTGGKNEQFF.

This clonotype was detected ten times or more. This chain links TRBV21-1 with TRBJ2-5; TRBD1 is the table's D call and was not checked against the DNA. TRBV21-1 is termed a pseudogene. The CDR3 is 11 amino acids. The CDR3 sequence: CASAPQETQYF. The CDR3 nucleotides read TGTGCCAGCGCCCCCCAAGAGACCCAGTACTTC.

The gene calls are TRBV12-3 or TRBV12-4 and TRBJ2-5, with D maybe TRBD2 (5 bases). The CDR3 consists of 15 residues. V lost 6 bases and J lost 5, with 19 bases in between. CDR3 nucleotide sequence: TGTGCCAGCAGCCAGGACGGGTCTAGCTGGGAGACCCAGTACTTC. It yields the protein CASSQDGSSWETQYF.

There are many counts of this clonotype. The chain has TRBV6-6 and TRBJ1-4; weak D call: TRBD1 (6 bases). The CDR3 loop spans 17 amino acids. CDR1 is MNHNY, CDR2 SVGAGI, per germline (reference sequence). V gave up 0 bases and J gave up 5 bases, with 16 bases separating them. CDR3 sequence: CASSYSPRGQGNEKLFF. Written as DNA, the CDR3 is TGTGCCAGCAGTTACTCTCCACGGGGGCAGGGGAATGAAAAACTGTTTTTT.

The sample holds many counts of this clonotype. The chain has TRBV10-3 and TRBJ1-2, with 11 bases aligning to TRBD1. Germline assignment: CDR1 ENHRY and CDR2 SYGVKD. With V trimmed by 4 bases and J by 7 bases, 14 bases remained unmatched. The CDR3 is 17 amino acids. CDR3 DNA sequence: TGTGCCATCAGTGTAGAGACGCCGGACAGGGGGCTAGGTGGCTACACCTTC. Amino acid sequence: CAISVETPDRGLGGYTF.

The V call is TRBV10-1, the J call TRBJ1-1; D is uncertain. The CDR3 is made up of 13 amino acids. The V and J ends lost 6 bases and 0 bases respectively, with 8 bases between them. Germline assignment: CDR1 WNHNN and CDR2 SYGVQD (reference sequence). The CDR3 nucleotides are TGCGCCAGCAGGTTGGAGGTGAACACTGAAGCTTTCTTT. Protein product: CASRLEVNTEAFF.

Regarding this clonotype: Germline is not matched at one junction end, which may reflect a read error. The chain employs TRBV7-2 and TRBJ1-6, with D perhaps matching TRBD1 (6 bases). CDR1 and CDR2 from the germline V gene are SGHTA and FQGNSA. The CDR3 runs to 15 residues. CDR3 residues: CASSLAHQGRSPLNF. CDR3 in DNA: TGTGCCAGCAGCTTAGCGCACCAGGGGCGTTCACCCCTCAACTTT.

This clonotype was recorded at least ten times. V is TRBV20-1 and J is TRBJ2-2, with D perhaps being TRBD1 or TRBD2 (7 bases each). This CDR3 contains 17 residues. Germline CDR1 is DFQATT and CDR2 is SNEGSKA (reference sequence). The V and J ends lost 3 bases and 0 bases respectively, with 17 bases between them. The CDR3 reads CSARTQGGISNTGELFF. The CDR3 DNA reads TGCAGTGCTAGGACCCAGGGGGGGATATCGAACACCGGGGAGCTGTTTTTT.